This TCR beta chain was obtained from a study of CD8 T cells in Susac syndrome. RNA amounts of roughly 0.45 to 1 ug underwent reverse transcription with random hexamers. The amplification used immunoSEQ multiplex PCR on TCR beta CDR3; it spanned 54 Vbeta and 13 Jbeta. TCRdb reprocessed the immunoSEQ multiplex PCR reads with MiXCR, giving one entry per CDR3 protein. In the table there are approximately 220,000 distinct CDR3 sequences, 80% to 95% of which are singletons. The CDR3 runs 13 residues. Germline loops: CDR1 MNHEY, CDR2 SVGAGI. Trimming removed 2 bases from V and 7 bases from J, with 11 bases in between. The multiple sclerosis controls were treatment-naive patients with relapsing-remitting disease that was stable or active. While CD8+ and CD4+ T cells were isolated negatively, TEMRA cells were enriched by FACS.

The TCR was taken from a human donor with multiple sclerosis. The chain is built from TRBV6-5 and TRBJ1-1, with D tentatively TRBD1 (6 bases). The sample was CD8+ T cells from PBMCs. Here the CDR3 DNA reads TGTGCCAGCAGTTACACCGACAGGAATGAAGCTTTCTTT. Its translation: CASSYTDRNEAFF.